This T cell receptor (beta chain) emerged from a study of shared clonotypes between healthy human individuals. Points from the study as a whole: Naive subsets generally exceeded memory subsets in estimated richness.

As concerns this clone: Its cognate antigen is unknown.

V was trimmed by 0 bases and J by 2 bases, leaving 10 bases between them. CDR1 is SGHDT, CDR2 YYEEEE, per germline. The CDR3 runs 15 residues. Using immunoSEQ multiplex PCR, the repertoire was profiled, and TCRdb retains in-frame clones only, with some absent. The sample records about 1 million clones, roughly 75% being singletons. The sequenced sample was memory CD4+ T cells sorted from blood. Indicated subset: CD45RA-negative fraction. V and J are TRBV5-6 and TRBJ2-3; D is possibly TRBD2 (5 bases). The source of this sequence is a man younger than 35 in good health. CDR3 sequence reads: CASSLGWGDTDTQYF. The CDR3 coding sequence is TGTGCCAGCAGCTTGGGGTGGGGAGACACAGATACGCAGTATTTT.